The source of this T cell receptor (beta chain) is a study of OX40 agonist ivuxolimab in advanced cancers. Study context: Age averaged 60 years (range roughly 20 to 90), and 70% to 85% were male. Study-wide findings and caveats: At 0.1 to 3.0 mg/kg, clonal expansion of CD4+ and CD8+ blood T cells had occurred by week 6.

Trimming took 1 base from V and 4 from J, leaving 15 bases between them. The CDR3 is made up of 16 amino acids. Germline lookup yields CDR1 SGHKS and CDR2 YYEKEE (reference sequence). Method: immunoSEQ multiplex PCR; TCRdb's copy keeps in-frame clones and lacks some. This repertoire shows fewer than 70,000 clones, over 80% found once; its top ten account for approximately 3.1%. With respect to this clone: What it binds is not known.

The receptor's source is an adult with an advanced solid tumor such as melanoma, head and neck, liver or kidney cancer. This chain connects TRBV5-5 to TRBJ1-5, with unresolved D. Specimen: CD4+ or CD8+ T cells sorted from blood, collected in a trial of the OX40 agonist ivuxolimab. In DNA form, the CDR3 reads TGTGCCAGCAGCTTGATGGGAGCTGCCCGGAATCAGCCCCAGCATTTT. Translated: CASSLMGAARNQPQHF.